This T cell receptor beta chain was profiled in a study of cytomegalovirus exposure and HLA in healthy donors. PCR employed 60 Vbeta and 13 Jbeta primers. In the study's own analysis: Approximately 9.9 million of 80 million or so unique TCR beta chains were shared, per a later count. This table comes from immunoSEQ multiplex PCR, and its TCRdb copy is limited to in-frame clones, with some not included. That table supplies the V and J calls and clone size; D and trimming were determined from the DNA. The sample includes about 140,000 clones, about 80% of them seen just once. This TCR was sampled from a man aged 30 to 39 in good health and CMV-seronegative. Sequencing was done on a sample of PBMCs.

This CDR3 is CASSLYGLAGELNTGELFF. DNA of the CDR3: TGTGCCAGCAGTTTATATGGGCTAGCGGGCGAGTTAAACACCGGGGAGCTGTTTTTT. The chain joins TRBV27 to TRBJ2-2; 8 nucleotides match TRBD2. In germline, CDR1 is MNHEY, CDR2 SMNVEV (reference sequence). V lost 1 base to trimming and J lost 2 bases; unmatched junction nucleotides: 12. The CDR3 runs to 19 residues.